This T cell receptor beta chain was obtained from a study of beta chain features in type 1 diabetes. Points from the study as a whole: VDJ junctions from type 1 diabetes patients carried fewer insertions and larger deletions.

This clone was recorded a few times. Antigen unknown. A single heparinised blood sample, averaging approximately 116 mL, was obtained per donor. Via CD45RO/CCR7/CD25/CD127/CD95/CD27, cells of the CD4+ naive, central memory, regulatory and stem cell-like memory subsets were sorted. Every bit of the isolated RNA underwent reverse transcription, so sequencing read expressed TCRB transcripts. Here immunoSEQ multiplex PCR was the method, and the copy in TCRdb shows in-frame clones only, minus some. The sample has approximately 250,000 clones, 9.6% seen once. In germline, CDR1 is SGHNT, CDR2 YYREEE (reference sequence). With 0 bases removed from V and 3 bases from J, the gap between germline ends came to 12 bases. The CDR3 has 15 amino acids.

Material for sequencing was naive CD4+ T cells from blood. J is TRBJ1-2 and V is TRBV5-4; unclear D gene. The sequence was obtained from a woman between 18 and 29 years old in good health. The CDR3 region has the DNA TGTGCCAGCAGCTTGGTGTCGGGAACTGACTATGGCTACACCTTC. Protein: CASSLVSGTDYGYTF.